This T cell receptor (beta chain) originates from a study of blood T cell repertoires in COVID-19. The overall study: Samples of COVID-19 (acute and convalescent) were obtained from the United States, Italy and Spain. T cells, B-cell-depleted T cells, or PBMCs provided the cDNA or gDNA that served as material.

The V gene lost 1 base and the J gene lost 1 base, with 17 bases spanning the gap. Germline CDR1 reads LGHNT; CDR2 reads FRNRAP. This CDR3 is 17 amino acids long. In the study's own analysis: The assay estimated nucleated cells by amplifying reference gene primers. Only in-frame clones appear in the TCRdb table, and some are missing; sequencing was by immunoSEQ multiplex PCR. That table is the source of V, J and clone size, and D and trimming were worked out from the DNA. The table lists 150,000 to 200,000 clones, about 87% of them singletons. This chain links TRBV12-5 with TRBJ2-7, with D unresolved. The TCR was taken from a man between 60 and 75 years old with acute or convalescent COVID-19. Sequences were obtained from peripheral blood. CDR3 region: CASGLDFSVGASYEQYF. The CDR3 DNA sequence: TGTGCTAGTGGTTTGGACTTTTCTGTAGGAGCTTCCTACGAGCAGTACTTC.